This TCR beta chain was sequenced for a study of T-cell reconstitution after alpha-beta-depleted transplantation in children. The study, taken as a whole, reports: Counts and diversity of T cells one year after transplant came mostly from newly produced T cells.

The authors prepared the TCRbeta library with unique molecular identifiers. TCRdb ran MiXCR on the PCR reads and lists one entry per CDR3 protein. The sample shows approximately 270,000 distinct CDR3 sequences, roughly 25% of them seen only once. Only a few counts were recorded for this clonotype. What it binds is not known. Germline V CDR1 and CDR2: SGHTA, FQGNSA. The CDR3 is 14 amino acids. Trimming cost V 7 bases and J 4 bases; bases outside gene matches: 8. Source: PBMCs, mostly from graft donor cells, taken 360 days after TCRalphabeta/CD19-depleted stem cell transplant. The receptor was derived from a female patient younger than 10 who had a stem cell transplant for congenital amegakaryocytic thrombocytopenia, so the T cells may come from the graft donor. The chain has TRBV7-2 and TRBJ2-5, with TRBD1 matching over 8 bases. The CDR3 nucleotides read TGTGCCAGCACCAGGGGGCTCAGGAGAGAGACCCAGTACTTC. This encodes CASTRGLRRETQYF.